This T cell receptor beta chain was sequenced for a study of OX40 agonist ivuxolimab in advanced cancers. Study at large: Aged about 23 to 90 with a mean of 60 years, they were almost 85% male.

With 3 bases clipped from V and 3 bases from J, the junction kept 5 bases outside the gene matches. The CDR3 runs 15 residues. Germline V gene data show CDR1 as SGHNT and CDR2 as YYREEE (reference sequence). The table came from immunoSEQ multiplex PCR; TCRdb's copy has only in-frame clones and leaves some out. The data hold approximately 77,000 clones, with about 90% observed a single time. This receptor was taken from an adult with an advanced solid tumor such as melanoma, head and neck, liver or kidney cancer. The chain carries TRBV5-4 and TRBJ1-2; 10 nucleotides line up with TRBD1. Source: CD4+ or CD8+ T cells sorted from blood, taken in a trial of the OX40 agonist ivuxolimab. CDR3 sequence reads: CASSYAGTGDYGYTF. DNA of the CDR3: TGTGCCAGCAGCTACGCCGGGACAGGGGACTATGGCTACACCTTC.